This note documents a single T cell receptor (beta chain) sequence. The sample originates from a study of blood T cell repertoires in COVID-19. In the study overall: Samples of COVID-19 (acute and convalescent) were obtained from the United States, Italy and Spain. T cells, B-cell-depleted T cells, or PBMCs provided the cDNA or gDNA that served as material.

Trimming left V 0 bases short and J 10 bases short, with 17 bases between. The CDR3 runs to 16 residues. The germline CDR1 and CDR2 sequences are SGDLS and YYNGEE. Original processing notes: Quantification of nucleated cells was approximated via reference gene primer amplification. Clones were sequenced by immunoSEQ multiplex PCR, and TCRdb holds only the in-frame ones, with some missing. That table furnishes V, J and clone size, whereas the DNA furnished D and trimming. The table records tens of thousands of clones, approximately 85% of them present only once. The receptor was isolated from a man at least 80 years old with acute or convalescent COVID-19. This rearrangement joins TRBV9 to TRBJ1-6, with D possibly being TRBD1 (5 bases). Specimen: peripheral blood. In nucleotides, the CDR3 is TGTGCCAGCAGCGTAGGCCCCCAGGGCGATGGATCACCCCTCCACTTT. Translating gives CASSVGPQGDGSPLHF.